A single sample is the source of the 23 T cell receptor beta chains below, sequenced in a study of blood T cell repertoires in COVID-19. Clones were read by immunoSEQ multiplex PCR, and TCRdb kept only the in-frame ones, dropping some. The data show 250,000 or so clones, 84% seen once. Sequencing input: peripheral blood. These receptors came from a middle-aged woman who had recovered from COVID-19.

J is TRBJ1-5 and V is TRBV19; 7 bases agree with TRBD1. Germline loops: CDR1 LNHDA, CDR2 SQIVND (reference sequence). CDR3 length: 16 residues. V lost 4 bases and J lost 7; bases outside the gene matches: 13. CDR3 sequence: CASSTGYRGTGQPQHF. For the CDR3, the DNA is TGTGCCAGTAGTACCGGTTACAGGGGAACAGGACAGCCCCAGCATTTT.

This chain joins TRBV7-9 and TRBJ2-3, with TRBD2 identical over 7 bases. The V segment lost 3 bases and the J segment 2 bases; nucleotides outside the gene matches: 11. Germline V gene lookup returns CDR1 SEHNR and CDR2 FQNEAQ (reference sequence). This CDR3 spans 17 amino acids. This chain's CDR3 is CASSFSLAGGVTDTQYF. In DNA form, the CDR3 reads TGTGCCAGCAGCTTCTCCCTAGCTGGGGGGGTCACAGATACGCAGTATTTT.

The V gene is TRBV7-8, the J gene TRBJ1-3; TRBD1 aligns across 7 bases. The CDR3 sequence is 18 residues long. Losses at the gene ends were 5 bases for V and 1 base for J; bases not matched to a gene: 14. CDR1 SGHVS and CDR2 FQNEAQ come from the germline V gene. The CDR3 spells CASSPRQGILTSGNTIYF. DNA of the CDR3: TGTGCCAGCAGCCCTCGACAGGGAATCTTAACATCTGGAAACACCATATATTTT. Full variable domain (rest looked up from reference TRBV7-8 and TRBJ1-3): GAGVSQSPRYKVAKRGQDVALRCDPISGHVSLFWYQQALGQGPEFLTYFQNEAQLDKSGLPSDRFFAERPEGSVSTLKIQRTQQEDSAVYLCASSPRQGILTSGNTIYFGEGSWLTVV.

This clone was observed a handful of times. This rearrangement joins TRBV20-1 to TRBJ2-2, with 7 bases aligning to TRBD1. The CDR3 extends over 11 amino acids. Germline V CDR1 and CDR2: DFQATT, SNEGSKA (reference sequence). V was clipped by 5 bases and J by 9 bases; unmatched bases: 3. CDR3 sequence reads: CSALRGRELFF. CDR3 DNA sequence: TGCAGTGCTTTAAGGGGGCGGGAGCTGTTTTTT.

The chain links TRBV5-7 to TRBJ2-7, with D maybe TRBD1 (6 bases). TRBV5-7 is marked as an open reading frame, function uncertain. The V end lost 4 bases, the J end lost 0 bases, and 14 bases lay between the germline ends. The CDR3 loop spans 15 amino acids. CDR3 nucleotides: TGTGCCAGCAGCCGCCGTCGGGACAACTCCTACGAGCAGTACTTC. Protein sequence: CASSRRRDNSYEQYF.

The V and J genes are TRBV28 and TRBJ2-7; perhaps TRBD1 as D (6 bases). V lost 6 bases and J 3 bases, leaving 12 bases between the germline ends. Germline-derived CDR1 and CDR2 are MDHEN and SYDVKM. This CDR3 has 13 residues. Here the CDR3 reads CASSVGTYYEQYF. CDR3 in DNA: TGTGCCAGCAGCGTCGGGACATACTACGAGCAGTACTTC.

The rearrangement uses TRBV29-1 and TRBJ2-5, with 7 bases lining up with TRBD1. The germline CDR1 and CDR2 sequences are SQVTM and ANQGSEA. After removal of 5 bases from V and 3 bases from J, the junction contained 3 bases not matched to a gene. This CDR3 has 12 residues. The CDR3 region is CSVTTGEETQYF. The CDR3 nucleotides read TGCAGCGTTACTACAGGGGAAGAGACCCAGTACTTC.

CDR3 loop: CASSSPIDRGRANVLTF. The CDR3 bases are TGTGCCAGCTCATCCCCGATCGACAGGGGCAGGGCCAACGTCCTGACTTTC. The chain recombines TRBV18 with TRBJ2-6; 8 bases map to TRBD1. V gave up 5 bases and J gave up 5 bases; unmatched junction bases: 11. This CDR3 contains 17 residues. Germline lookup yields CDR1 KGHSH and CDR2 LQKENI.

CDR3 sequence reads: CASSQNPSGVSYEQYF. The DNA of the CDR3 is TGTGCCAGCAGCCAAAACCCTTCGGGGGTCTCCTACGAGCAGTACTTC. The V call is TRBV3-1 (or the pseudogene TRBV3-2), the J call TRBJ2-7; maybe TRBD2 (6 bases). The CDR3 sequence is 16 residues long. CDR1 is LGHDT and CDR2 is YNNKEL in the germline V gene (reference sequence). Trimming stripped 2 bases from V and 0 bases from J, with 14 bases between.

CDR3 nucleotides: TGTGCCAGTTCGGAGGACGATACGCAGTATTTT. It is translated as CASSEDDTQYF. The rearrangement links TRBV12-3 or TRBV12-4 to TRBJ2-3; D may be TRBD2 (5 bases). Trimming took 9 bases from V and 6 from J, leaving 10 bases between them. CDR3 size: 11 residues.

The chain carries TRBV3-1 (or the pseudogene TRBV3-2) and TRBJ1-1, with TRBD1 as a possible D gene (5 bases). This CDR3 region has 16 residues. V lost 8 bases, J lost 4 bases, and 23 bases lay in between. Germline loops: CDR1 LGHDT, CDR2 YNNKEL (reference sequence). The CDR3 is CASAPTVGARGTEAFF. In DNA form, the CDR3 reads TGTGCCAGCGCCCCAACGGTAGGGGCCCGCGGCACTGAAGCTTTCTTT.

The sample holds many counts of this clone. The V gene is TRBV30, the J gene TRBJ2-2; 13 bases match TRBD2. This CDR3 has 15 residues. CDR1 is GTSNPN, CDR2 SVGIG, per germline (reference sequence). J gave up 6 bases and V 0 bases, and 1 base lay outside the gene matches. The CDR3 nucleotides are TGTGCCTGGAGTGTACTAGCGGGGGGGCCCGGGGAGCTGTTTTTT. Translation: CAWSVLAGGPGELFF.

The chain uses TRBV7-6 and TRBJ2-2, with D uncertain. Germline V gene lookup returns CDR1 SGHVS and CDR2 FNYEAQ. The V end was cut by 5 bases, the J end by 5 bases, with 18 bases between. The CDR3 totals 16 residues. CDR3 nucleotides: TGTGCCAGCAGCCCTCTGGCGGCGCCGCGGACCGGGGAGCTGTTTTTT. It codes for CASSPLAAPRTGELFF.

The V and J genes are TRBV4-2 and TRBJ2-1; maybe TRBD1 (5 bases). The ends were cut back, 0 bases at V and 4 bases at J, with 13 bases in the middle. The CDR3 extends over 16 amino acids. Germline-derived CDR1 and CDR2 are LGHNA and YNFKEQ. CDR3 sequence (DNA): TGTGCCAGCAGCCAAGAAGGGGCAGCTCTATACAATGAGCAGTTCTTC. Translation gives CASSQEGAALYNEQFF.

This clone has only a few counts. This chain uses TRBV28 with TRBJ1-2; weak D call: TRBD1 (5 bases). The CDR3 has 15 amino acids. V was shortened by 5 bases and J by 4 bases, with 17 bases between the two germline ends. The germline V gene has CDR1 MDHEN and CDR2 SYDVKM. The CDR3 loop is CASSPGGGFLYGYTF. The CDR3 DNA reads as TGTGCCAGCAGTCCCGGTGGGGGGTTCCTCTATGGCTACACCTTC.

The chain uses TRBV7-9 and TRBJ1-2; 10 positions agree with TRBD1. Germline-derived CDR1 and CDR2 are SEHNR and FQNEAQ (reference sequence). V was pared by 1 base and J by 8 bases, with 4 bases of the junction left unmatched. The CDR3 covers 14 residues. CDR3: CASSLGQGARGYTF. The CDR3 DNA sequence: TGTGCCAGCAGCTTAGGACAGGGGGCGCGAGGCTACACCTTC.

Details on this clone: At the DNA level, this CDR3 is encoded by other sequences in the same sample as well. For the CDR3, the DNA is TGTGCCAGCAGCGCTACTAGCTCCTACAATGAGCAGTTCTTC. Amino acids: CASSATSSYNEQFF. This sequence joins TRBV9 and TRBJ2-1; tentative D call: TRBD2 (5 bases). Germline-derived CDR1 and CDR2 are SGDLS and YYNGEE. Trimming shortened V by 3 bases and J by 0 bases, and 7 bases separated the two germline ends. This CDR3 is built from 14 residues.

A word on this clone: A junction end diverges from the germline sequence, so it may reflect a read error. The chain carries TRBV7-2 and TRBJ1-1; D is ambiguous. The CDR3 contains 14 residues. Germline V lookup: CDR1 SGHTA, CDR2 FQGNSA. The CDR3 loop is CANSLVPGRGLAFF. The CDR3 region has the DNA TGTGCCAACAGCTTAGTTCCGGGCCGGGGTTTGGCTTTCTTT. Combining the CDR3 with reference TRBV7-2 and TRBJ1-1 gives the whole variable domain GAGVSQSPSNKVTEKGKDVELRCDPISGHTALYWYRQSLGQGLEFLIYFQGNSAPDKSGLPSDRFSAERTGGSVSTLTIQRTQQEDSAVYLCANSLVPGRGLAFFGQGTRLTVV.

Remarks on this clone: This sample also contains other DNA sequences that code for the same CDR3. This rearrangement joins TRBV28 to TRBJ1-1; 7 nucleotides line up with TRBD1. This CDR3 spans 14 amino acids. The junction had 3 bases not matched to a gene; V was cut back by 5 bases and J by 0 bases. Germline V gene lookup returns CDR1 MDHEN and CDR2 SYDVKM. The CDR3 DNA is TGTGCCAGCAGTCCGGGACAGTTGAACACTGAAGCTTTCTTT. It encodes CASSPGQLNTEAFF. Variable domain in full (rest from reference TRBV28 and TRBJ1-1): DVKVTQSSRYLVKRTGEKVFLECVQDMDHENMFWYRQDPGLGLRLIYFSYDVKMKEKGDIPEGYSVSREKKERFSLILESASTNQTSMYLCASSPGQLNTEAFFGQGTRLTVV.

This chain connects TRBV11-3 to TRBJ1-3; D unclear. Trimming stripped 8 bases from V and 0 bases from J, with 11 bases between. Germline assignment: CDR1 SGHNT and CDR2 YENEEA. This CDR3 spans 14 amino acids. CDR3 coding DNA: TGTGCCAGCGGGCAGAGCCTCTCTGGAAACACCATATATTTT. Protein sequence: CASGQSLSGNTIYF.

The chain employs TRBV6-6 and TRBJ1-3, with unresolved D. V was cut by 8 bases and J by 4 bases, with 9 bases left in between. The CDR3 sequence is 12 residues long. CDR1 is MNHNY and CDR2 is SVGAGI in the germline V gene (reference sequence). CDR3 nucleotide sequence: TGTGCCAGCTCCGGGAGCGGAAACACCATATATTTT. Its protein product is CASSGSGNTIYF.

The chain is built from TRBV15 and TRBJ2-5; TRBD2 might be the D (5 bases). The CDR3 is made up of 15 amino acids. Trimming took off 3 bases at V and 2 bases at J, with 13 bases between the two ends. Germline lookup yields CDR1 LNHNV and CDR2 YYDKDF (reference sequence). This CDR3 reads CATSSTGRKQETQYF. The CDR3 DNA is TGTGCCACCAGCAGTACGGGAAGAAAGCAAGAGACCCAGTACTTC.

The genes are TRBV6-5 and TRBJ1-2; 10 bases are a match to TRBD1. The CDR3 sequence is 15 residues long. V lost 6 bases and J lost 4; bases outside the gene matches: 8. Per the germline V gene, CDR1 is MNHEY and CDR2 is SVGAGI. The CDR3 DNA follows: TGTGCCAGCAGGACAACCCGGGACAGGGGCTATGGCTACACCTTC. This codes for CASRTTRDRGYGYTF.